A selection of T cell receptor beta chains follows, all from one sample in a study of technical replicates of blood from a handful of donors. Clones were sequenced by immunoSEQ multiplex PCR, and TCRdb holds only the in-frame ones, with some missing. This table has about 95,000 clones, around 95% appearing once. Input material: T cells isolated from PBMCs. Every receptor here comes from a human donor in good health. Both conserved end residues are part of each CDR3. The D gene is left open where the match is weak. Expanded clones are given a class, and other clones once, few, many or no size at all.

TRBD2	TRBV19	TRBJ2-1	NA	TGTGCCAGTAGTATAGGGGGGGGTGAGCAGTTCTTC	CASSIGGGEQFF
NA	TRBV9	TRBJ2-2	NA	TGTGCCAGCGGCACCGCAGGCGTAACCGGGGAGCTGTTTTTT	CASGTAGVTGELFF
TRBD2	TRBV28	TRBJ2-7	NA	TGTGCCAGCAGCCGTAACCGGAAGCGGGACCTTCGTGAGCAGTACTTC	CASSRNRKRDLREQYF
TRBD1	TRBV19	TRBJ1-1	NA	TGTGCCAGTAGTAAGACAGGGATGAACACTGAAGCTTTCTTT	CASSKTGMNTEAFF
TRBD1	TRBV10-3	TRBJ1-1	few	TGTGCCATGGGACAGGAAACTGAAGCTTTCTTT	CAMGQETEAFF
NA	TRBV6-1	TRBJ2-7	NA	TGTGCCACCCACAGGATATCCTACGAGCAGTACTTC	CATHRISYEQYF
NA	TRBV7-9	TRBJ1-1	NA	TGTGCCAGCAGCTTTATTTGGGGGAGGGCCATGAACACTGAAGCTTTCTTT	CASSFIWGRAMNTEAFF
NA	TRBV6-5	TRBJ1-1	NA	TGTGCCAGCAGCACAGTGAACGCTGAAGCTTTCTTT	CASSTVNAEAFF
NA	TRBV20-1	TRBJ2-7	NA	TGCAGTGCTGGGGGGACGGGTGAGCAGTACTTC	CSAGGTGEQYF
TRBD2	TRBV27	TRBJ2-1	NA	TGTGCCAGCAGTTTTAGCGGGAGCACCTACAATGAGCAGTTCTTC	CASSFSGSTYNEQFF
NA	TRBV9	TRBJ2-3	NA	TGTGCCAGCAGCGTAGGGGGCGGAGCTAGCACAGATACGCAGTATTTT	CASSVGGGASTDTQYF
TRBD2	TRBV10-1	TRBJ2-1	NA	TGCGCCAGCAGTGGTCTTACTAGCGGGAGGGGAAATGAGCAGTTCTTC	CASSGLTSGRGNEQFF
TRBD1	TRBV29-1	TRBJ2-1	NA	TGCAGCGTTAAGACAGGGGATCATGAGCAGTTCTTC	CSVKTGDHEQFF
TRBD1	TRBV19	TRBJ2-3	NA	TGTGCCACCGCCGGGACAGGGGATACGCAGTATTTT	CATAGTGDTQYF
TRBD2	TRBV6-5	TRBJ2-7	NA	TGTGCCAGCAGTTACAGCGGGATCCACGAGCAGTACTTC	CASSYSGIHEQYF
NA	TRBV5-1	TRBJ2-4	NA	TGCGCCAGCAGCTTAATCTGGGGCGATGGCATTCAGTACTTC	CASSLIWGDGIQYF
NA	TRBV14	TRBJ2-7	NA	TGTGCCAGCAGCCAAGTGGTCGGCAGGGCCTACGAGCAGTACTTC	CASSQVVGRAYEQYF
NA	TRBV9	TRBJ1-1	few	TGTGCCAGCAGCGTCAGGGTAGGAACTGAAGCTTTCTTT	CASSVRVGTEAFF
NA	TRBV5-1	TRBJ2-7	NA	TGCGCCAGCGCTCGGGGGGGACAGGGAGGGTCCGAGCAGTACTTC	CASARGGQGGSEQYF
NA	TRBV2	TRBJ2-1	NA	TGTGCCAGCAGTGAAGCAGGGAGGTTTGGCAATGAGCAGTTCTTC	CASSEAGRFGNEQFF
NA	TRBV5-1	TRBJ1-2	NA	TGCGCCAGCAGCTTGGCCGGCTATGGCTACACCTTC	CASSLAGYGYTF
NA	TRBV30	TRBJ2-5	NA	TGTGCCTGGACAGAGCACGTAGGGAGAGAGACCCAGTACTTC	CAWTEHVGRETQYF
NA	TRBV7-6	TRBJ2-3	NA	TGTGCCAGCAGCTTAGAGGTGCTGGAGCGGCCAGATACGCAGTATTTT	CASSLEVLERPDTQYF
NA	TRBV10-2	TRBJ2-7	NA	TGCGCCAGCACGGACAGTCTCAGTTACGAGCAGTACTTC	CASTDSLSYEQYF
NA	TRBV6-1	TRBJ2-3	NA	TGTGCCAGCAGTAACCTCAGGGGGGCCACAGATACGCAGTATTTT	CASSNLRGATDTQYF
NA	TRBV7-9	TRBJ2-5	NA	TGTGCCAGCAGCTTTGAGGGATACCAAGAGACCCAGTACTTC	CASSFEGYQETQYF
NA	TRBV19	TRBJ1-5	NA	TGTGCCAGTAGTATAGGAACAGTTAATAGCAATCAGCCCCAGCATTTT	CASSIGTVNSNQPQHF
NA	TRBV5-8	TRBJ2-5	NA	TGTGCCAGCAGCCCCCGTGGGCAGGGGGGAGAGACCCAGTACTTC	CASSPRGQGGETQYF
TRBD1	TRBV10-3	TRBJ2-5	NA	TGTGCCATCAGTGAAGGTCAGGACAGGGGCTTGGAGACCCAGTACTTC	CAISEGQDRGLETQYF
NA	TRBV5-4	TRBJ2-1	NA	TGTGCCAGCAGCTTGGCCTTGGAGAATGAGCAGTTCTTC	CASSLALENEQFF
TRBD2	TRBV7-3	TRBJ2-1	NA	TGTGCCAGCAGCTTAGGGTTTTCCGGGAGGGCCTCCTACAATGAGCAGTTCTTC	CASSLGFSGRASYNEQFF
TRBD2	TRBV27	TRBJ2-1	NA	TGTGCCAGCAGTTTCGGGACTACCCTATACAATGAGCAGTTCTTC	CASSFGTTLYNEQFF
NA	TRBV2	TRBJ2-3	NA	TGTGCCAGCAGTGAGCTGGGCACCACAGATACGCAGTATTTT	CASSELGTTDTQYF
NA	TRBV19	TRBJ1-1	NA	TGTGCCAGTAGTATTCGTCAGGGGCGTCCTAACACTGAAGCTTTCTTT	CASSIRQGRPNTEAFF
TRBD2	TRBV7-8	TRBJ2-7	NA	TGTGCCAGCAGCCTAGCGGCTAGCTACGAGCAGTACTTC	CASSLAASYEQYF
TRBD2	TRBV7-9	TRBJ2-7	NA	TGTGCCAGCAGCCAAGGGACTAGCGGGAGGGTCCACGAGCAGTACTTC	CASSQGTSGRVHEQYF
NA	TRBV18	TRBJ2-5	NA	TGTGCCAGCTCACCACGAGGGATGGAGACCCAGTACTTC	CASSPRGMETQYF
TRBD1	TRBV10-3	TRBJ2-5	NA	TGTGCCATCAGTGAGGTGGACGGACAGGGGGGTGAGACCCAGTACTTC	CAISEVDGQGGETQYF
NA	TRBV30	TRBJ2-7	NA	TGTGCCTGGTTAGGGACACCTACCTACGAGCAGTACTTC	CAWLGTPTYEQYF
TRBD1	TRBV29-1	TRBJ1-2	NA	TGCAGCGTTACGACAGGGAAGGATGGCTACACCTTC	CSVTTGKDGYTF
NA	TRBV15	TRBJ1-1	NA	TGTGCCACCAGCAGAGAGCAGGGTGGCACTGAAGCTTTCTTT	CATSREQGGTEAFF